This T cell receptor (beta chain) emerged from a study of metastatic and nonmetastatic thyroid tumors. This clone was detected many times. What it recognizes is unknown. Germline V gene data show CDR1 as LNHDA and CDR2 as SQIVND (reference sequence). V lost 5 bases and J lost 1, with 8 bases in between. CDR3 length: 13 residues. Patients were all untreated before their thyroid surgery. With MiXCR, TCRdb called clones anew from the PCR reads. The sample contains just over 20,000 clones, around 16% of which appear only once. Study results and limitations: Reportedly, malignant thyroid tumors had significantly higher TCR beta diversity than benign nodules, in blood and tumor.

The sequence was collected from a female donor with papillary thyroid cancer or a benign thyroid nodule (not recorded which). Some clones in this sample may be carry-over from other donors' samples. The rearrangement links TRBV19 to TRBJ2-5; no reliable D call. Sequenced: blood. CDR3 in amino acids: CASSPTFQETQYF. The CDR3 nucleotides read TGTGCCAGTAGTCCGACATTCCAAGAGACCCAGTACTTC.